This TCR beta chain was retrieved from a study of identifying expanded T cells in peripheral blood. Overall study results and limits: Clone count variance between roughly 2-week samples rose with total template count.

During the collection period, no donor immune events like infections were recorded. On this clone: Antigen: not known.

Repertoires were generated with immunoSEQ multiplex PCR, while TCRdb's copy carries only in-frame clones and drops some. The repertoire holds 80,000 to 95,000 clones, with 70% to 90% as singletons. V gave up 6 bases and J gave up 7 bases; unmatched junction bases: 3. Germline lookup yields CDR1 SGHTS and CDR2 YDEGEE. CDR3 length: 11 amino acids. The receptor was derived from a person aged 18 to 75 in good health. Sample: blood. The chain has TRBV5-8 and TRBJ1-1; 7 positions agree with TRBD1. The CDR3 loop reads CASTRDSEAFF. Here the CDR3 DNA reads TGTGCCAGCACCCGGGACAGTGAAGCTTTCTTT.